The rows below give T cell receptor beta chains drawn from one sample of a study of blood T cell repertoires in COVID-19. TCRdb's copy holds only in-frame clones and misses some; the assay was immunoSEQ multiplex PCR. The sample has around 700,000 clones; around 89% are singletons. Sequenced: peripheral blood. These receptors originate from a woman aged 18-29 years with acute or convalescent COVID-19. Both conserved end residues are part of each CDR3. A D gene is named only where the DNA matches it firmly. A clone size is listed for some rows: how often the clone was seen (once, few, many), or a class if it is expanded.

v_gene,abundance,len,d_gene,j_gene,CDR3aa,CDR3nt
TRBV2,.,14,TRBD1,TRBJ1-5,CASSRGQGTQPQHF,TGTGCCAGCAGCCGGGGACAGGGCACCCAGCCCCAGCATTTT
TRBV6-6,.,13,.,TRBJ2-7,CASSTQGGNEQYF,TGTGCCAGCTCCACGCAGGGGGGTAACGAGCAGTACTTC
TRBV6-5,once,13,.,TRBJ1-3,CASSYTAGNTIYF,TGTGCCAGCAGTTACACGGCTGGAAACACCATATATTTT
TRBV9,once,13,.,TRBJ2-1,CASSVEHRNEQFF,TGTGCCAGCAGCGTAGAGCATCGCAATGAGCAGTTCTTC
TRBV4-3,.,15,TRBD1,TRBJ1-2,CASSQDFQGADGYTF,TGCGCCAGCAGCCAAGATTTCCAGGGGGCCGACGGCTACACCTTC
TRBV12-3/TRBV12-4,.,13,.,TRBJ1-6,CASTDSYNSPLHF,TGTGCCAGCACTGACAGCTATAATTCACCCCTCCACTTT
TRBV30,.,14,.,TRBJ1-2,CAWSVQSANYGYTF,TGTGCCTGGAGTGTACAGTCTGCTAACTATGGCTACACCTTC
TRBV12-2,.,18,.,TRBJ1-3,CASRPGVRKDGPGNTIYF,TGTGCAAGTCGCCCCGGGGTCAGAAAGGACGGTCCTGGAAACACCATATATTTT
TRBV4-1,.,16,TRBD2,TRBJ2-3,CASSQEGRAGEPTQYF,TGCGCCAGCAGCCAAGAGGGCCGAGCGGGGGAGCCCACGCAGTATTTT
TRBV2,.,16,TRBD1,TRBJ2-4,CASTTGETLAKNIQYF,TGTGCCAGCACCACAGGGGAAACCCTAGCCAAAAACATTCAGTACTTC
TRBV28,.,15,TRBD1,TRBJ1-5,CASSPQGGGNQPQHF,TGTGCCAGCTCCCCCCAGGGGGGAGGCAATCAGCCCCAGCATTTT
TRBV21-1,.,16,.,TRBJ1-6,CASSKQGSSYNSPLHF,TGTGCCAGCAGCAAACAGGGTAGTTCCTATAATTCACCCCTCCACTTT
TRBV6-1,.,16,.,TRBJ2-7,CASSEVTDRLSGEQYF,TGTGCCAGCAGTGAAGTCACCGACAGGTTATCGGGCGAGCAGTACTTC
TRBV19,.,12,.,TRBJ1-1,CASSIRHNEAFF,TGTGCCAGTAGTATCCGACACAATGAAGCTTTCTTT
TRBV5-1,.,14,.,TRBJ2-3,CASRKLVAPSTQYF,TGCGCCAGCAGAAAGCTAGTAGCGCCCAGTACGCAGTATTTT
TRBV29-1,.,13,TRBD1,TRBJ1-2,CSGGQGGGYGYTF,TGCAGCGGCGGACAGGGGGGAGGGTATGGCTACACCTTC
TRBV6-5,.,16,TRBD1,TRBJ1-2,CASSYSQGAIHYGYTF,TGTGCCAGCAGTTACTCGCAGGGGGCGATCCACTATGGCTACACCTTC
TRBV9,.,12,.,TRBJ1-1,CASSHPGGEAFF,TGTGCCAGCAGCCACCCGGGCGGGGAAGCTTTCTTT
TRBV7-2,.,15,.,TRBJ2-1,CASSLVRSSYNEQFF,TGTGCCAGCAGCTTAGTGCGTAGCTCCTACAATGAGCAGTTCTTC
TRBV24-1,.,16,TRBD2,TRBJ2-1,CATSDSSGASYNEQFF,TGTGCCACCAGTGATTCTAGCGGGGCCTCCTACAATGAGCAGTTCTTC
TRBV29-1,.,15,.,TRBJ1-2,CSGSSPGAGNYGYTF,TGCAGCGGCAGCTCACCAGGGGCGGGTAACTATGGCTACACCTTC
TRBV30,.,17,.,TRBJ2-7,CAWSGTPGTIDSYEQYF,TGTGCCTGGAGTGGGACACCAGGGACAATAGATTCCTACGAGCAGTACTTC